A selection of T cell receptor beta chains follows, all from one sample in a study of T cell repertoires in cytomegalovirus infection. Each CDR3 protein is one row after TCRdb ran MiXCR on the reads. The repertoire holds some 390,000 distinct CDR3 sequences, with 15% to 20% as singletons. The sample consisted of PBMCs. These receptors all come from a human donor in good health (CMV status not recorded). Some clones in this sample may be carry-over from other donors' samples. Each CDR3 is given with its conserved first and last residue. A D gene is named only where the DNA matches it firmly. Size tells how often a clone was seen (once, few, many) or the class of an expanded clone, and some rows leave it out.

V	D	length	J	size	DNA	CDR3
TRBV7-9	.	18	TRBJ1-2	.	TGTGCCAGCAGCTTAGGGAGGCCCGACAGGCGACGGGGAAGTGGCTACACCTTC	CASSLGRPDRRRGSGYTF
TRBV14	.	13	TRBJ1-1	many	TGTGCCAGCAGCCCGGACTTGAACACTGAAGCTTTCTTT	CASSPDLNTEAFF
TRBV11-2	TRBD2	16	TRBJ2-7	few	TGTGCCAGCAGAACAATCATTGGGACTAGCGGGGTCGAGCAGTACTTC	CASRTIIGTSGVEQYF
TRBV2	.	13	TRBJ1-1	few	TGTGCCAGCAGGTTGGCGGCTGACACTGAAGCTTTCTTT	CASRLAADTEAFF
TRBV4-1	TRBD2	14	TRBJ2-5	many	TGCGCCAGCAGCCAAGAATCCCCAGCGGGGGGGCATGACTTC	CASSQESPAGGHDF
TRBV7-8	TRBD2	16	TRBJ2-1	many	TGTGCCAGCAGCTTAGGGGGAGCGGGGGGGTACAATGAGCAGTTCTTC	CASSLGGAGGYNEQFF
TRBV7-3	.	18	TRBJ1-5	.	TGTGCCAGCAGCCTCTCCGGGGCGGAAGACTATAGCAATCAGCCCCAGCATTTT	CASSLSGAEDYSNQPQHF
TRBV20-1	TRBD2	15	TRBJ2-3	few	TGCAGTGCTAGAGTAGGGGCTAGCGGGGGGGATACGCAGTATTTT	CSARVGASGGDTQYF
TRBV2	.	16	TRBJ1-2	.	TGTGCCAGCAGTGACCCCCTAGAGACAGTGGGATATGGCTACACCTTC	CASSDPLETVGYGYTF
TRBV4-2	TRBD2	18	TRBJ2-1	many	TGTGCCAGCAGCCAAGGGACCCTAGCGGTTAGCTCCTACAATGAGCAGTTCTTC	CASSQGTLAVSSYNEQFF
TRBV5-6	.	16	TRBJ2-3	few	TGTGCCAGCAGCTTGGGGGGCGGAGCTAGCACAGATACGCAGTATTTT	CASSLGGGASTDTQYF
TRBV12-3/TRBV12-4	TRBD1	14	TRBJ1-6	few	TGTGCCAGCAGTTCAACAGGGGGGAGTACACCCCTCCACTTT	CASSSTGGSTPLHF
TRBV19	.	12	TRBJ2-1	.	TGTGCCAGTAGTATTAGGTTCAATGAGCAGTTCTTC	CASSIRFNEQFF
TRBV3-1	TRBD2	15	TRBJ2-7	.	TGTGCCAGCAGCTATCCTAGCGGGAGGGGAAACGAGCAGTACTTC	CASSYPSGRGNEQYF
TRBV12-3/TRBV12-4	TRBD1	14	TRBJ2-7	many	TGTGCCATCCAACTCCGGGACAGGGGGCTCGAGCAGTACTTC	CAIQLRDRGLEQYF
TRBV12-3/TRBV12-4	.	12	TRBJ2-3	.	TGTGCCAGCTCCGTGTGGGTAGATACGCAGTATTTT	CASSVWVDTQYF
TRBV6-2/TRBV6-3	.	14	TRBJ2-7	.	TGTGCCAGCAGCCAAAGGATAGGGGGTGACGAGCAGTACTTC	CASSQRIGGDEQYF
TRBV11-2	TRBD2	16	TRBJ2-1	.	TGTGCCAGCAGCTCATCACTAGCGGGAGGTTACGATGAGCAGTTCTTC	CASSSSLAGGYDEQFF
TRBV6-6	.	14	TRBJ1-2	few	TGTGCCAGCAGTGACCAGACAGGAAGCTATGGCTACACCTTC	CASSDQTGSYGYTF
TRBV10-3	.	13	TRBJ1-5	.	TGTGCCACGGGCGCAGGGGCCAATCAGCCCCAGCATTTT	CATGAGANQPQHF
TRBV6-8	.	12	TRBJ2-3	many	TGTGCCAGCAGCGATTTGACAGATACGCAGTATTTT	CASSDLTDTQYF
TRBV19	TRBD2	14	TRBJ2-1	.	TGTGGCAGTAGTAGCGGAGCGGGGGGACCTGAGCAGTTCTTC	CGSSSGAGGPEQFF
TRBV5-4	.	15	TRBJ2-3	few	TGTGCCAGCAGCACCGGAAAGAGTAGCACAGATACGCAGTATTTT	CASSTGKSSTDTQYF
TRBV6-6	.	16	TRBJ2-3	few	TGTGCCAGCAGTCATCCCCTGAGGAGGGGCGGCGATACGCAGTATTTT	CASSHPLRRGGDTQYF
TRBV20-1	.	13	TRBJ1-1	few	TGCAGTGCTCAATCGGGGTCAGGCTCTGAAGCTTTCTTT	CSAQSGSGSEAFF
TRBV14	.	15	TRBJ2-5	many	TGTGCCAGCAGCCAAGATCGCGGGGCCGATGAGACCCAGTACTTC	CASSQDRGADETQYF
TRBV19	.	14	TRBJ2-1	once	TGTGCCAGTAGTATAGTAGTTAGGGGGGGGTCGCAGTTCTTC	CASSIVVRGGSQFF
TRBV7-2	TRBD2	15	TRBJ2-3	many	TGTGCCAGCAGCCCCGGACTAGCTTTCACAGATACGCAGTATTTT	CASSPGLAFTDTQYF
TRBV20-1	TRBD2	15	TRBJ2-1	few	TGCAGTGCTACTATAGCGGGGGGGCTCTACAATGAGCAGTTCTTC	CSATIAGGLYNEQFF
TRBV5-4	TRBD2	15	TRBJ2-5	.	TGTGCCAGCAGCCAACTAGCGGGCGGCCAAGAGACCCAGTACTTC	CASSQLAGGQETQYF
TRBV18	.	16	TRBJ1-4	.	TGTGCCAGCTCACCTGCCACAGGTGCAACTAATGAAAAACTGTTTTTT	CASSPATGATNEKLFF
TRBV20-1	.	15	TRBJ2-3	few	TGCAGTGCTACCCGGGGGGCGGTTAGCACAGATACGCAGTATTTT	CSATRGAVSTDTQYF
TRBV7-2	TRBD1	16	TRBJ2-1	many	TGTGCCAGCAGCTTATCGGACAGGTACACCTACAATGAGCAGTTCTTC	CASSLSDRYTYNEQFF
TRBV7-2	TRBD2	14	TRBJ2-5	many	TGTGCCAGCAGCGGAACTAGCGGGAGGGAGACCCAGTACTTC	CASSGTSGRETQYF
TRBV5-3	TRBD2	16	TRBJ2-3	once	TGTGCCAGCAGTTCCGGGACTAGCGGCTTCACAGATACGCAGTATTTT	CASSSGTSGFTDTQYF
TRBV7-2	TRBD1	17	TRBJ2-2	many	TGTGCCAGCAGCTTGTCGCCGGGACAGGGTGGGACCGGGGAGCTGTTTTTT	CASSLSPGQGGTGELFF
TRBV2	TRBD1	13	TRBJ1-2	.	TGTGCCAGCAGGGGGGGACAGGTGTATGGCTACACCTTC	CASRGGQVYGYTF
TRBV18	.	14	TRBJ1-3	many	TGTGCCAGCTCAATCCAGAACTCTGGAAACACCATATATTTT	CASSIQNSGNTIYF
TRBV4-2	.	14	TRBJ2-3	few	TGTGCCAGCAGCCAAGATCTCATCACAGATACGCAGTATTTT	CASSQDLITDTQYF
TRBV6-1	.	15	TRBJ1-1	many	TGTGCCAGCAGTGACCTCCGGGGAGGGGTCACTGAAGCTTTCTTT	CASSDLRGGVTEAFF
TRBV7-9	.	11	TRBJ2-1	many	TGTGCCAGCAAACATAGAGGTGAGCAGTTCTTC	CASKHRGEQFF
TRBV2	TRBD1	14	TRBJ2-1	.	TGTGCCAGCAGTGAGGGACAGGGTGACAATGAGCAGTTCTTC	CASSEGQGDNEQFF
TRBV5-4	.	13	TRBJ2-3	.	TGTGCCAGCAGCTTGTGGGGCACAGATACGCAGTATTTT	CASSLWGTDTQYF
TRBV29-1	.	13	TRBJ1-4	few	TGCAGCGTTGAAGACCGGACAGCCGAAAAACTGTTTTTT	CSVEDRTAEKLFF
TRBV7-8	.	14	TRBJ2-1	.	TGTGCCAGCAGCGCTTGGACTATGCGTAATGAGCAGTTCTTC	CASSAWTMRNEQFF
TRBV20-1	TRBD1	13	TRBJ2-1	few	TGCAGTGCTGGGGACAGCCCGGACGATGAGCAGTTCTTC	CSAGDSPDDEQFF
TRBV7-6	.	15	TRBJ2-1	many	TGTGCCAGCAGCTCCCCCACCGTGGGCAACAATGAGCAGTTCTTC	CASSSPTVGNNEQFF